This T cell receptor beta chain came from a study of blood T cell repertoires in COVID-19. Study-wide context: Sample material is recorded as cDNA or gDNA derived from T cells, B-cell-depleted T cells, or PBMCs.

The table lists this clone with a few counts. This CDR3 comprises 15 residues. Trimming took 7 bases from V and 0 from J; bases not matched to a gene: 5. Germline V gene sequence: CDR1 GTSNPN, CDR2 SVGIG (reference sequence). Assay used: immunoSEQ multiplex PCR; TCRdb lists only in-frame clones, some missing. The sample yields about 300,000 clones, approximately 86% seen once. The sample was PBMCs or T cells enriched from blood (not recorded which). The receptor's source is a woman aged 18-29 years who had recovered from COVID-19. The chain employs TRBV30 and TRBJ2-2; 10 bases align to TRBD2. CDR3 DNA sequence: TGTGCCTCAACTAGCGGGGAAGCGAACACCGGGGAGCTGTTTTTT. Translated, it gives CASTSGEANTGELFF.